This TCR beta chain was recovered during a study of early T cells in non-severe SARS-CoV-2 infection. For the study at large: Sequenced bulk RNA came from whole blood that was unsorted, and chains were unpaired.

There are 12 residues in the CDR3. The germline V gene has CDR1 DFQATT and CDR2 SNEGSKA (reference sequence). Each CDR3 protein is one row after TCRdb ran MiXCR on the 5' RACE reads. The repertoire includes around 55,000 distinct CDR3 sequences, under 7.5% of them detected once, and 5.8% sits in the top ten. This clonotype was picked up many times. The sample in question was whole blood, obtained at baseline. This sequence originates from an adult who was a healthcare worker with PCR-confirmed SARS-CoV-2 infection or an uninfected control (not recorded which). The genes are TRBV20-1 and TRBJ2-5; TRBD1 agrees at 7 bases. The CDR3 loop reads CSPGQSQETQYF. The CDR3 bases are TGCAGCCCGGGACAGTCCCAAGAGACCCAGTACTTC.